Listed here are 7 T cell receptor beta chains from one sample, sequenced in a study of T-cell reconstitution after alpha-beta-depleted transplantation in children. Unique molecular identifiers were built into the TCRbeta library. TCRdb reprocessed the PCR reads via MiXCR and lists one record per CDR3 protein. The sample contains approximately 520,000 distinct CDR3 sequences, approximately 10% of which appear only once. The sample in question was PBMCs, mostly from graft donor cells, obtained 180 days after TCRalphabeta/CD19-depleted stem cell transplant. These receptors all come from a female patient aged 2 to 10 who had a stem cell transplant for aplastic anemia, so the T cells may come from the graft donor.

This clonotype has more than one count but fewer than ten. The rearrangement links TRBV19 to TRBJ2-1; a possible D gene is TRBD2 (6 bases). CDR3 length: 19 residues. Trimming cost V 5 bases and J 0 bases, with 23 bases left between them. Germline values: CDR1 LNHDA, CDR2 SQIVND (reference sequence). CDR3 sequence (DNA): TGTGCCAGTAGTCCCATCTCAGGGAGGCGAAGGAGCTCCTACAATGAGCAGTTCTTC. This translates into CASSPISGRRRSSYNEQFF.

V and J are TRBV28 and TRBJ1-1; 7 bases are shared with TRBD1. After removal of 5 bases from V and 1 base from J, the junction contained 7 bases not matched to a gene. The CDR3 is 15 residues long. Germline-derived CDR1 and CDR2 are MDHEN and SYDVKM. The CDR3 DNA sequence: TGTGCCAGCAGTGGGGCGGGACAGACGAACACTGAAGCTTTCTTT. Protein product: CASSGAGQTNTEAFF.

The chain combines TRBV24-1 with TRBJ2-4; tentatively, D is TRBD1 (9 bases). Per the germline V gene, CDR1 is KGHDR and CDR2 is SFDVKD. The CDR3 is made up of 18 amino acids. The V end lost 2 bases, the J end lost 4 bases, and 20 bases lay between the germline ends. CDR3 DNA sequence: TGTGCCACCAGTGATTCGCGACAGGGGGGCGGGAGGAAAAACATTCAGTACTTC. It specifies CATSDSRQGGGRKNIQYF.

This chain connects TRBV7-9 to TRBJ2-3; D gene uncertain. V shed 6 bases and J shed 2 bases, with 18 bases lying between them. The germline V gene encodes CDR1 SEHNR and CDR2 FQNEAQ (reference sequence). This CDR3 contains 16 residues. The CDR3 spells CASSPTRLRATDTQYF. The CDR3 DNA reads as TGTGCCAGCAGTCCGACACGCTTGAGAGCCACAGATACGCAGTATTTT.

This clonotype was observed many times. The chain recombines TRBV15 with TRBJ2-7; D possibly corresponds to TRBD1 (5 bases). Looked up from germline, CDR1 is LNHNV and CDR2 is YYDKDF (reference sequence). The CDR3 extends over 14 amino acids. V was trimmed by 1 base and J by 3 bases, leaving 10 bases between them. CDR3 residues: CATSRGSTGYEQYF. CDR3 DNA: TGTGCCACCAGCAGAGGATCCACAGGCTACGAGCAGTACTTC.

Many counts were recorded for this clonotype. The rearrangement joins TRBV5-1 to TRBJ1-5; D is possibly TRBD1 (6 bases). The CDR3 consists of 15 residues. CDR1 is SGHRS and CDR2 is YFSETQ in the germline V gene. V was clipped by 0 bases and J by 7 bases, with 14 bases between them. CDR3 sequence reads: CASSLDGGANQPQHF. In DNA, the CDR3 is TGCGCCAGCAGCTTGGATGGGGGGGCTAACCAGCCCCAGCATTTT.

This clonotype was found a few times. V and J are TRBV4-3 and TRBJ2-7; 7 nucleotides align to TRBD2. Per germline, CDR1 LGHNA and CDR2 YSLEER. V dropped 4 bases and J dropped 2; count of bases not matched to a gene: 17. The CDR3 consists of 18 residues. The DNA for the CDR3 is TGCGCCAGCAGCCTTGTTTACGCCGGGACTATCATAACCTACGAGCAGTACGTC. This gives the protein CASSLVYAGTIITYEQYV.